The 32 T cell receptor beta chains below come from one sample, sequenced in a study of blood T cells in healthy people across ages (dated by TCRdb to between 2014 and 2016). Library creation used 5' RACE. The sequencing machine was an Illumina HiSeq 2500. The second PCR ran for roughly 7 to 12 cycles and used a J-beta primer mix along with a sample-barcoded 5' primer. The public reads were reanalyzed by TCRdb: fastp trimming at Q25, MiXCR alignment, in-frame beta chains only. A single entry per CDR3 protein holds the most common genes and DNA from its merged rows. The sample records 800,000 to 1,300,000 distinct CDR3 sequences, around 25% of which are singletons. 0.75% of the sample is in the top ten clones. These data also formed part of another study, on T cells of mothers and their children.

The source material was blood. Source of these receptors: a girl aged 2-10 years in good health.

V is TRBV29-1 and J is TRBJ1-2; no firm D call. V lost 6 bases to trimming and J lost 7 bases, with 15 bases between them. This CDR3 is 12 amino acids long. CDR1 and CDR2 (germline): SQVTM, ANQGSEA. The CDR3 sequence is CSVAISEGGYTF. The CDR3 DNA reads as TGCAGCGTCGCAATCTCGGAGGGTGGCTACACCTTC.

This clonotype was seen just once. The chain recombines TRBV12-3 or TRBV12-4 with TRBJ2-2; TRBD2 aligns across 10 bases. This CDR3 spans 14 amino acids. J lost 1 base, V lost 7 bases, and 0 bases had no gene match. The CDR3 region is CASTSGGNTGELFF. CDR3 DNA sequence: TGTGCCAGCACTAGCGGGGGGAACACCGGGGAGCTGTTTTTT.

There are a few counts of this clonotype. The chain combines TRBV29-1 with TRBJ2-7; perhaps TRBD1 as D (6 bases). Deletions cut 2 bases from V and 6 bases from J, with 17 bases between. The CDR3 loop spans 14 amino acids. Germline CDR1 and CDR2: SQVTM and ANQGSEA. Written as DNA, the CDR3 is TGCAGCGTTGAACCTACAGGGCCCTCCGGCGAGCAGTACTTC. Amino acids: CSVEPTGPSGEQYF.

There are a few counts of this clonotype. V gene TRBV20-1 combines with J gene TRBJ1-2; D may be TRBD1 (5 bases). This CDR3 region has 15 residues. Germline V lookup: CDR1 DFQATT, CDR2 SNEGSKA (reference sequence). The ends were cut back, 3 bases at V and 3 bases at J, with 17 bases in the middle. The CDR3 sequence is CSARKGLGEDYGYTF. In DNA form, the CDR3 reads TGCAGTGCTAGGAAGGGGCTAGGGGAGGACTATGGCTACACCTTC.

This clonotype has more than one count but fewer than ten. This chain uses TRBV5-6 with TRBJ2-3; tentatively, D is TRBD1 (6 bases). The CDR3 runs 14 residues. Deletions cut 6 bases from V and 7 bases from J, with 18 bases between. Looked up from germline, CDR1 is SGHDT and CDR2 is YYEEEE. The DNA for the CDR3 is TGTGCCAGCACCAACGACAGGAGTCGAAATACGCAGTATTTT. Translated: CASTNDRSRNTQYF.

The genes are TRBV7-6 and TRBJ1-4; D possibly corresponds to TRBD1 (5 bases). Germline CDR1 and CDR2: SGHVS and FNYEAQ. V was cut by 2 bases and J by 8 bases, with 18 bases left in between. This CDR3 comprises 16 residues. The CDR3 is CASSLTPGGGGEKLFF. Written as DNA, the CDR3 is TGTGCCAGCAGCTTAACACCGGGGGGGGGAGGAGAAAAACTGTTTTTT.

This clonotype was observed a handful of times. The rearrangement links TRBV10-2 to TRBJ1-4, with TRBD1 matching 7 bases. Germline CDR1 WSHSY, CDR2 SAAADI. The CDR3 runs 16 residues. The V gene end was trimmed by 7 bases and the J gene end by 6 bases; junction bases not matched to a gene: 14. CDR3 sequence reads: CASTSMKTGMDEKLFF. The CDR3 DNA is TGCGCCAGCACATCTATGAAGACAGGGATGGATGAAAAACTGTTTTTT.

The chain carries TRBV20-1 and TRBJ2-5; 11 bases agree with TRBD2. The V gene's germline CDR1 is DFQATT and CDR2 SNEGSKA (reference sequence). V dropped 7 bases and J dropped 3; count of bases not matched to a gene: 7. The CDR3 spans 14 residues. Here the CDR3 reads CSGVSGGAEETQYF. Here the CDR3 DNA reads TGCAGTGGCGTTAGCGGGGGGGCCGAAGAGACCCAGTACTTC.

The rearrangement links TRBV29-1 to TRBJ1-2; no clear D gene. The CDR3 length is 12 residues. Germline V gene lookup returns CDR1 SQVTM and CDR2 ANQGSEA. V dropped 3 bases and J dropped 6 bases, with 11 bases sitting between them. In DNA form, the CDR3 reads TGCAGCGTTGAGGCCGAAGCCAATGGCTACACCTTC. Amino acids: CSVEAEANGYTF.

This clonotype was recorded a few times. V usage is TRBV20-1 and J usage is TRBJ1-2; D gene uncertain. V was pared by 4 bases and J by 1 base, with 4 bases between. CDR1 and CDR2 from the germline V gene are DFQATT and SNEGSKA (reference sequence). The CDR3 runs to 11 residues. The CDR3 region has the DNA TGCAGTGCTACAGATAACTATGGCTACACCTTC. It translates to CSATDNYGYTF.

The chain couples TRBV6-6 to TRBJ2-3; the D gene is possibly TRBD2 (6 bases). Per germline, CDR1 MNHNY and CDR2 SVGAGI (reference sequence). CDR3 length: 15 amino acids. Trimming pared 7 bases from V and 0 bases from J, leaving 14 bases between. The CDR3 protein is CASTPRGTSTDTQYF. The DNA of the CDR3 is TGTGCCAGCACCCCCCGGGGGACTAGCACAGATACGCAGTATTTT.

This clonotype was detected only a few times. The V call is TRBV3-1, the J call TRBJ2-5, with D maybe TRBD2 (6 bases). CDR1 is LGHDT, CDR2 YNNKEL, per germline (reference sequence). V gave up 4 bases and J gave up 7 bases, with 13 bases separating them. CDR3 size: 13 residues. The CDR3 nucleotides are TGTGCCAGCAGCCCTTATTGGGGAGGGACCCAGTACTTC. Residues: CASSPYWGGTQYF.

This clonotype was observed a few times. This chain joins TRBV15 and TRBJ1-4, with D possibly TRBD1 on 5 matching bases. Germline CDR1 LNHNV, CDR2 YYDKDF (reference sequence). V was clipped by 2 bases and J by 0 bases, with 13 bases between them. The CDR3 contains 17 residues. The CDR3 sequence is CATSRNGDSATNEKLFF. Written as DNA, the CDR3 is TGTGCCACCAGCAGAAACGGGGACTCTGCAACTAATGAAAAACTGTTTTTT.

The V gene is TRBV7-9, the J gene TRBJ2-7, with D perhaps TRBD2 (6 bases). This CDR3 spans 13 amino acids. V was pared by 0 bases and J by 6 bases, with 9 bases between. Germline CDR1 is SEHNR and CDR2 is FQNEAQ (reference sequence). The CDR3 region is CASSLAGGAEQYF. CDR3 DNA: TGTGCCAGCAGCTTAGCGGGAGGAGCCGAGCAGTACTTC.

The chain is built from TRBV6-5 and TRBJ2-6; 11 bases are shared with TRBD1. This CDR3 region has 17 residues. Germline V gene data show CDR1 as MNHEY and CDR2 as SVGAGI. V shed 8 bases, J shed 2 bases, and the junction held 8 bases outside the gene matches. The chain's CDR3 is CASGSDRGLPGANVLTF. CDR3 in DNA: TGTGCCAGCGGTTCGGACAGGGGGCTCCCTGGGGCCAACGTCCTGACTTTC.

This chain uses TRBV21-1 with TRBJ2-2; the D call in the table, TRBD1, was not verified against the DNA. TRBV21-1 corresponds to a pseudogene. This CDR3 spans 17 amino acids. The CDR3 coding sequence is TGTGCCAGCAGCAAAGGCCCCTGGACAGCGAACACCGGGGAGCTGTTTTTT. Translating gives CASSKGPWTANTGELFF.

This chain uses TRBV9 with TRBJ2-5; D might be TRBD2 (5 bases). The assigned J gene may be wrong: the sequence end matches TRBJ2-1 better. The CDR3 is made up of 14 amino acids. Germline V gene sequence: CDR1 SGDLS, CDR2 YYNGEE. Here the CDR3 reads CASSETNSLNEQFF. CDR3 coding DNA: TGTGCCAGCAGCGAGACTAACAGCCTCAATGAGCAGTTCTTC.

This clonotype occurred a few times. The J gene is TRBJ2-3, the V gene TRBV2; D gene unclear. The CDR3 sequence is 16 residues long. Germline V gene data show CDR1 as SNHLY and CDR2 as FYNNEI. Between the trimmed V and J ends, which lost 6 bases and 3 bases, there was a span of 19 bases. The CDR3 reads CASRIPLGPRTDTQYF. The CDR3 nucleotides are TGTGCCAGCAGGATTCCCCTCGGACCACGAACAGATACGCAGTATTTT.

A note on this clonotype: Compared with germline, one end of the junction differs, possibly owing to a read error. The chain recombines TRBV28 with TRBJ2-2; tentatively, D is TRBD2 (5 bases). Per germline, CDR1 MDHEN and CDR2 SYDVKM. CDR3 length: 17 amino acids. As DNA, the CDR3 is TGCGCCAGCAGTTTAGAGCGAGGGCCGGAGATCACCGGGGAGCTGTTTTTT. Its translation: CASSLERGPEITGELFF.

J is TRBJ2-4 and V is TRBV27, with D unclear. The CDR3 has 15 residues. Looked up from germline, CDR1 is MNHEY and CDR2 is SMNVEV (reference sequence). V gave up 5 bases and J gave up 3 bases, with 14 bases separating them. CDR3 loop: CASSPSLTGKNIQYF. The CDR3, as DNA: TGTGCCAGCAGTCCCTCACTAACCGGCAAAAACATTCAGTACTTC.

This CDR3 reads CASSFRGGEAVYGYTF. DNA for the CDR3: TGTGCCAGCAGCTTCAGGGGAGGTGAGGCGGTGTATGGCTACACCTTC. The V and J genes are TRBV27 and TRBJ1-2, with D perhaps TRBD1 (6 bases). CDR1 MNHEY and CDR2 SMNVEV come from the germline V gene (reference sequence). The CDR3 totals 16 residues. V shed 6 bases and J shed 5 bases, with 22 bases lying between them.

This clonotype occurred once. The V call is TRBV2, the J call TRBJ2-7; TRBD1 or TRBD2 may be the D gene (5 bases each). This CDR3 comprises 11 residues. Germline V lookup: CDR1 SNHLY, CDR2 FYNNEI. Trimming removed 8 bases at V and 5 bases at J, with 10 bases between. The CDR3 DNA reads TGTGCCAGCGTATTGGGGGACGAGCAGTACTTC. Translating gives CASVLGDEQYF.

The rearrangement joins TRBV12-3 or TRBV12-4 to TRBJ2-3; 7 positions agree with TRBD2. The V and J ends lost 3 bases and 2 bases, in that order; junction bases with no gene match: 5. CDR3 length: 15 amino acids. The CDR3: CASSFTAGDTDTQYF. In DNA form, the CDR3 reads TGTGCCAGCAGTTTTACGGCGGGGGACACAGATACGCAGTATTTT.

The V gene is TRBV20-1, the J gene TRBJ2-5; D is unresolved. With 1 base removed from V and 1 base from J, the gap between germline ends came to 7 bases. This CDR3 contains 13 residues. Germline CDR1 reads DFQATT; CDR2 reads SNEGSKA (reference sequence). CDR3 region: CSARGRIQETQYF. The CDR3, as DNA: TGCAGTGCTAGAGGAAGGATCCAAGAGACCCAGTACTTC.

This chain uses TRBV5-1 with TRBJ1-1; D uncertain. This CDR3 has 13 amino acids. Germline V CDR1 and CDR2: SGHRS, YFSETQ. The V gene lost 6 bases and the J gene lost 3 bases, with 12 bases spanning the gap. CDR3 in DNA: TGCGCCAGCACCATGACGCGGGACACTGAAGCTTTCTTT. Translation gives CASTMTRDTEAFF.

The CDR3 DNA reads as TGTGCCAGCAGGACTACGGCGTATAATTCACCCCTCCACTTT. Its translation: CASRTTAYNSPLHF. The chain uses TRBV6-5 and TRBJ1-6; D remains ambiguous. Germline V gene lookup returns CDR1 MNHEY and CDR2 SVGAGI. The CDR3 is 14 residues long. With 6 bases removed from V and 4 bases from J, the gap between germline ends came to 10 bases.

This clonotype was seen a few times. The CDR3 sequence is CASSSRDPKDRDTQYF. The CDR3 DNA is TGTGCCAGCAGTTCCCGGGACCCCAAAGATAGGGATACGCAGTATTTT. The chain combines TRBV6-5 with TRBJ2-3; TRBD1 or TRBD2 may be the D gene (5 bases each). The CDR3 consists of 16 residues. V dropped 4 bases and J dropped 6 bases, with 20 bases sitting between them. Germline CDR1 is MNHEY and CDR2 is SVGAGI.

This clonotype was observed a few times. This chain links TRBV6-6 with TRBJ2-5; TRBD2 matches at 8 bases. The end of the DNA fits TRBJ2-1 better, so the J call may be wrong. The CDR3 covers 16 residues. Germline V CDR1 and CDR2: MNHNY, SVGAGI (reference sequence). Written as DNA, the CDR3 is TGTGCCAGCAGTCTATATCTAAACGGGAGGGACAATGAGCAGTTCTTC. Residues: CASSLYLNGRDNEQFF.

A note on this clonotype: Relative to the germline gene, one junction end is altered; a read error may explain this. The V and J genes are TRBV7-9 and TRBJ2-2; no clear D. The CDR3 runs to 15 residues. Germline CDR1 and CDR2: SEHNR and FQNEAQ (reference sequence). CDR3 nucleotides: TGTGCCAACAGCTTAAACTACATCAACACCGGGGAGCTGTTTTTT. Amino acid sequence: CANSLNYINTGELFF. The full variable domain, its missing parts supplied by reference TRBV7-9 and TRBJ2-2, is DTGVSQNPRHKITKRGQNVTFRCDPISEHNRLYWYRQTLGQGPEFLTYFQNEAQLEKSRLLSDRFSAERPKGSFSTLEIQRTEQGDSAMYLCANSLNYINTGELFFGEGSRLTVL.

This clonotype was seen only a few times. The rearrangement links TRBV28 to TRBJ2-4; 10 bases match TRBD1. With 3 bases clipped from V and 0 bases from J, the junction kept 5 bases outside the gene matches. Per the germline V gene, CDR1 is MDHEN and CDR2 is SYDVKM. This CDR3 is built from 17 residues. The CDR3 DNA reads TGTGCCAGCAGTTTCCGGGACAGGGGCCTAGCCAAAAACATTCAGTACTTC. Protein sequence: CASSFRDRGLAKNIQYF.

This clonotype was counted ten times or more. V gene TRBV7-2 combines with J gene TRBJ2-3; 10 nucleotides align to TRBD2. This CDR3 contains 15 residues. V was pared by 2 bases and J by 4 bases, with 3 bases of the junction left unmatched. Germline V CDR1 and CDR2: SGHTA, FQGNSA. The DNA of the CDR3 is TGTGCCAGCAGCTTAACTAGCGGGGAGGCAGATACGCAGTATTTT. Residues: CASSLTSGEADTQYF.

This clonotype was seen a handful of times. The rearrangement joins TRBV6-1 to TRBJ1-4; D remains unclear. Looked up from germline, CDR1 is MNHNS and CDR2 is SASEGT. This CDR3 has 16 amino acids. The V and J ends lost 6 bases and 1 base respectively, with 15 bases between them. CDR3 coding DNA: TGTGCCAGCAGCCGAAGGTTGGGTGAAACTAATGAAAAACTGTTTTTT. Protein: CASSRRLGETNEKLFF.